The present T cell receptor beta chain was sequenced within a study of shared clonotypes between healthy human individuals. Germline-derived CDR1 and CDR2 are SEHNR and FQNEAQ (reference sequence). The CDR3 contains 13 residues. V lost 11 bases to trimming and J lost 0 bases, with 11 bases between them. TCRdb keeps only in-frame clones here, not all; method: immunoSEQ multiplex PCR. Of a few million clones in the sample, 85% to 95% were seen once. The origin of this receptor is a young man in good health. Some clones in this sample may be carry-over from other donors' samples. The sequencing input was naive CD4+ T cells from PBMCs. Stated subset: CD45RA+ positively selected. This sequence joins TRBV7-9 and TRBJ2-1; D is perhaps TRBD2 (6 bases). CDR3 in DNA: TGTGCCCTCGACGGGAGCTCCTACAATGAGCAGTTCTTC. As protein: CALDGSSYNEQFF.